Each of the 16 T cell receptor beta chains below was sequenced from the same sample in a study of regulatory T cells in long-lasting Graves disease. For TCR beta, libraries came from iRepertoire HTBI primers and Arm-PCR of CDR3 regions. Each CDR3 protein is one row after TCRdb ran MiXCR on the multiplex PCR reads. The table records around 250,000 distinct CDR3 sequences, around 18% of them present only once. Time point of the sample: newly diagnosed GD, antithyroid drugs for less than 3 months. With RNA extracted from PBMCs as input, the TCR library was made. This material consisted of peripheral blood mononuclear cells (PBMCs), taken at new diagnosis, from a patient treated with antithyroid drugs. These receptors originate from a female donor with Graves disease.

There are many counts of this clonotype. The chain joins TRBV12-3 or TRBV12-4 to TRBJ2-2; 11 bases match TRBD1. This CDR3 contains 14 residues. V shed 6 bases, J shed 7 bases, and the junction held 4 bases outside the gene matches. CDR3 DNA: TGTGCCAGCAGGGGGACAGGGGGGTTCGGGGAGCTGTTTTTT. Translated: CASRGTGGFGELFF.

As to this clonotype: A single base separates this from a much larger clone, so it may be a read error. The CDR3 sequence: CASGLTGGAGNTEAFF. CDR3 coding DNA: TGTGCCAGCGGACTGACAGGGGGCGCGGGGAACACTGAAGCTTTCTTT. The chain links TRBV2 to TRBJ1-1; 10 bases are shared with TRBD1. J gave up 1 base and V 8 bases, and 10 bases lay outside the gene matches. The CDR3 totals 16 residues. Germline V lookup: CDR1 SNHLY, CDR2 FYNNEI.

This clonotype was seen only a few times. A much larger clone sits a single nucleotide away, making a read error possible. The chain is built from TRBV30 and TRBJ2-6, with D possibly being TRBD2 (7 bases). Germline V gene data show CDR1 as GTSNPN and CDR2 as SVGIG (reference sequence). This CDR3 spans 19 amino acids. The CDR3 loop reads CAWTIEGGERSSGADVLTF. The CDR3, as DNA: TGTGCCTGGACCATCGAGGGGGGGGAAAGGAGCTCTGGGGCCGACGTCCTGACTTTC.

This clonotype was seen repeatedly, ten times or more. J is TRBJ2-5 and V is TRBV7-9, with TRBD2 matching 8 bases. This CDR3 is built from 13 residues. Germline V gene lookup returns CDR1 SEHNR and CDR2 FQNEAQ (reference sequence). The junction had 3 bases not matched to a gene; V was cut back by 4 bases and J by 5 bases. DNA of the CDR3: TGTGCCAGCAGCTCCAGCGGGAGTGAGACCCAGTACTTC. Its translation: CASSSSGSETQYF.

The genes are TRBV20-1 and TRBJ2-5; 11 bases are a match to TRBD2. V was clipped by 6 bases and J by 0 bases; unmatched bases: 3. CDR1 and CDR2 from the germline V gene are DFQATT and SNEGSKA (reference sequence). CDR3 length equals 14 residues. The CDR3 DNA follows: TGCAGTGCCTCGACTAGCGGGAACCAAGAGACCCAGTACTTC. This encodes CSASTSGNQETQYF.

The J gene is TRBJ1-2, the V gene TRBV7-2; D may be TRBD1 (6 bases). Per germline, CDR1 SGHTA and CDR2 FQGNSA. V was shortened by 5 bases and J by 8 bases, with 21 bases between the two germline ends. This CDR3 has 15 residues. As DNA, the CDR3 is TGTGCCAGCAGCCAAGTCGGGGGCCGGAGCCCGGGCTACACCTTC. Protein: CASSQVGGRSPGYTF. The full variable domain, its missing parts supplied by reference TRBV7-2 and TRBJ1-2, is GAGVSQSPSNKVTEKGKDVELRCDPISGHTALYWYRQSLGQGLEFLIYFQGNSAPDKSGLPSDRFSAERTGGSVSTLTIQRTQQEDSAVYLCASSQVGGRSPGYTFGSGTRLTVV.

This clonotype has at least ten counts. This chain connects TRBV27 to TRBJ2-2; TRBD1 or TRBD2 may be the D gene (5 bases each). The CDR3 is 15 amino acids. Deletions cut 8 bases from V and 5 bases from J, with 18 bases between. Per germline, CDR1 MNHEY and CDR2 SMNVEV (reference sequence). Here the CDR3 DNA reads TGTGCCAGCGGCGTAATAGCTTGGGGGACCGGGGAGCTGTTTTTT. This sequence encodes CASGVIAWGTGELFF.

This clonotype was seen at least ten times. The V and J genes are TRBV12-3 or TRBV12-4 and TRBJ2-1, with 10 positions matching TRBD2. V trimming: 3 bases; J trimming: 10 bases; junction bases outside the gene matches: 9. The length of the CDR3 is 15 residues. CDR3 nucleotide sequence: TGTGCCAGCAGTTTTCCCATCTCACTAGCGGGGGAGCAGTTCTTC. It codes for CASSFPISLAGEQFF.

This clonotype was seen ten or more times. The chain has TRBV14 and TRBJ2-2, with D possibly being TRBD1 (6 bases). This CDR3 is built from 19 residues. CDR1 and CDR2 (germline): SGHDN, FVKESK. The V end lost 4 bases, the J end lost 6 bases, and 27 bases lay between the germline ends. The CDR3 region is CASSREGLWTRRGAGELFF. The CDR3 DNA is TGTGCCAGCAGCCGAGAAGGGCTGTGGACTCGCAGGGGCGCCGGGGAGCTGTTTTTT.

This clonotype was recorded at least ten times. The rearrangement links TRBV30 to TRBJ1-2, with D maybe TRBD1 (5 bases). There are 14 residues in the CDR3. V shed 0 bases and J shed 0 bases, with 8 bases lying between them. The V gene's germline CDR1 is GTSNPN and CDR2 SVGIG (reference sequence). In DNA form, the CDR3 reads TGTGCCTGGAGTGTAGACAGTCCTAACTATGGCTACACCTTC. It yields the protein CAWSVDSPNYGYTF.

The table lists this clonotype with many counts. CDR3 in amino acids: CASSSGLAGGLITDTQYF. The DNA for the CDR3 is TGTGCCAGCAGCTCGGGACTAGCGGGAGGTCTCATCACAGATACGCAGTATTTT. The chain links TRBV7-6 to TRBJ2-3; 15 bases agree with TRBD2. CDR3 length: 18 residues. CDR1 SGHVS and CDR2 FNYEAQ come from the germline V gene. The V segment lost 4 bases and the J segment 2 bases; nucleotides outside the gene matches: 7.

This clonotype was detected many times. J is TRBJ2-1 and V is TRBV7-6; 8 bases are a match to TRBD1. This CDR3 region has 17 residues. The junction had 10 bases not matched to a gene; V was cut back by 5 bases and J by 1 base. Germline-derived CDR1 and CDR2 are SGHVS and FNYEAQ. CDR3 DNA sequence: TGTGCCAGCAGCCCCGGGGCAGGGGGCAAGTCCTACAATGAGCAGTTCTTC. Translation: CASSPGAGGKSYNEQFF.

This clonotype was observed at least ten times. The rearrangement links TRBV30 to TRBJ1-1; a weak D match, TRBD1 (5 bases). Trimming removed 0 bases at V and 6 bases at J, with 17 bases between. Germline values: CDR1 GTSNPN, CDR2 SVGIG (reference sequence). This CDR3 region has 15 residues. DNA of the CDR3: TGTGCCTGGAGTGTACAGGCAGCCGGTAATTCTGAAGCTTTCTTT. Protein product: CAWSVQAAGNSEAFF.

This clonotype appeared a few times. The V call is TRBV5-6, the J call TRBJ1-6, with D unresolved. Germline V gene data show CDR1 as SGHDT and CDR2 as YYEEEE. Trimming cost V 0 bases and J 4 bases, with 8 bases left between them. The CDR3 has 15 amino acids. CDR3 region: CASSLAVRYNSPLHF. CDR3 DNA: TGTGCCAGCAGCTTGGCGGTCCGTTATAATTCACCCCTCCACTTT.

The rearrangement links TRBV7-2 to TRBJ2-7, with TRBD2 matching over 14 bases. The trim removed 10 bases at V and 6 bases at J, leaving 14 bases unmatched. The CDR3 has 16 amino acids. CDR1 is SGHTA and CDR2 is FQGNSA in the germline V gene. The CDR3 nucleotides are TGTGCCACCGGCCGACTAGCGGGAGGGCCCTGGGGCGAGCAGTACTTC. This encodes CATGRLAGGPWGEQYF.

The chain uses TRBV9 and TRBJ2-7; 16 nucleotides match TRBD2. Germline loops: CDR1 SGDLS, CDR2 YYNGEE. V lost 0 bases and J lost 3; bases outside the gene matches: 6. The CDR3 has 18 amino acids. The CDR3 reads CASSVEGTSGGAFYEQYF. The CDR3 DNA is TGTGCCAGCAGCGTAGAGGGGACTAGCGGGGGGGCTTTCTACGAGCAGTACTTC. Full variable domain (rest looked up from reference TRBV9 and TRBJ2-7): DSGVTQTPKHLITATGQRVTLRCSPRSGDLSVYWYQQSLDQGLQFLIQYYNGEERAKGNILERFSAQQFPDLHSELNLSSLELGDSALYFCASSVEGTSGGAFYEQYFGPGTRLTVT.